This TCR beta chain was identified in a study of regulatory T cells in long-lasting Graves disease. Arm-PCR of CDR3 regions and iRepertoire HTBI primers were the basis on which TCR beta libraries were built. TCRdb passed the multiplex PCR reads through MiXCR, listing each CDR3 protein once. The sample has about 620,000 distinct CDR3 sequences; about 16% are singletons. Stated time point: newly diagnosed GD, antithyroid drugs for less than 3 months. The authors made the TCR library using RNA they extracted from PBMCs. The study, taken as a whole, reports: TCR diversity was lower in persistent Graves' patients than in newly diagnosed ones. Patients with persistent disease showed a bias toward TRBV28, TRBJ1-2 and TRBJ2-5.

This clonotype was detected only a few times. Its target is not known. V was shortened by 6 bases and J by 6 bases, with 13 bases between the two germline ends. This CDR3 spans 13 amino acids. The sample was also linked to a second study, of T cells in Graves' hyperthyroidism and ophthalmopathy.

V gene TRBV12-3 or TRBV12-4 combines with J gene TRBJ2-3; D is unclear. The sequences come from peripheral blood mononuclear cells (PBMCs), collected at new diagnosis, from a patient treated with antithyroid drugs. The origin of this receptor is a woman aged 30 to 39 with Graves disease. The CDR3 loop reads CASRNPDRDTQYF. The CDR3, as DNA: TGTGCCAGCAGAAATCCCGATAGGGATACGCAGTATTTT.